This T cell receptor beta chain originates from a study of T cells in Graves' hyperthyroidism and ophthalmopathy. Whole-study results and caveats: A median 6.5 months before onset, the model predicted ophthalmopathy. The majority of expanded thyroid clonotypes above 0.001 also appeared in blood.

The sample holds a few counts of this clonotype. The antigen is unknown. Diagnoses were made from clinical symptoms, serum measures (thyroxine and TRAb), thyroid ultrasound and orbital computed tomography. V was cut by 1 base and J by 0 bases, with 11 bases left in between. This CDR3 is built from 16 residues. Germline CDR1 reads LNHNV; CDR2 reads YYDKDF (reference sequence). TCR beta CDR3 region amplification was performed from RNA transcripts. First-round RT-PCR with HTBI primers amplified the TCR CDR3 region. In TCRdb, the multiplex PCR reads were re-called with MiXCR into one record per CDR3 protein. The table lists almost 600,000 distinct CDR3 sequences, roughly 50% of them singletons.

The V call is TRBV15, the J call TRBJ2-3; no definite D call. This sequence originates from a woman aged 18-30 years with Graves' hyperthyroidism. The sequencing sample was made of peripheral blood or thyroid tissue (not recorded which). The CDR3: CATSRVRSASTDTQYF. The CDR3 coding sequence is TGTGCCACCAGCAGAGTCCGTTCGGCTAGCACAGATACGCAGTATTTT.